The 25 T cell receptor beta chains given below trace back to one sample, sequenced in a study of cytomegalovirus exposure and HLA in healthy donors. Researchers ran the PCR with 60 Vbeta and 13 Jbeta primers. Method: immunoSEQ multiplex PCR; TCRdb's copy keeps in-frame clones and lacks some. The data contain approximately 200,000 clones, approximately 79% of them singletons. The sequenced sample was PBMCs. The origin of the receptors is a man aged 18 to 30 in good health and CMV-seronegative.

This chain links TRBV5-1 with TRBJ2-7; D might be TRBD2 (5 bases). This CDR3 spans 13 amino acids. CDR1 and CDR2 from the germline V gene are SGHRS and YFSETQ. Trimming left V 2 bases short and J 0 bases short, with 6 bases between. The CDR3 loop is CASSFGDSYEQYF. The CDR3 region has the DNA TGCGCCAGCAGCTTCGGGGACTCCTACGAGCAGTACTTC.

This rearrangement joins TRBV4-2 to TRBJ2-1; 13 nucleotides agree with TRBD2. V shed 3 bases, J shed 3 bases, and the junction held 5 bases outside the gene matches. Looked up from germline, CDR1 is LGHNA and CDR2 is YNFKEQ. The CDR3 runs 17 residues. CDR3 sequence reads: CASSQMGLAGIYNEQFF. The CDR3 DNA reads TGTGCCAGCAGCCAGATGGGACTAGCGGGGATCTACAATGAGCAGTTCTTC.

The V and J genes are TRBV9 and TRBJ2-7; 9 positions agree with TRBD1. The germline CDR1 and CDR2 sequences are SGDLS and YYNGEE. Unmatched junction bases numbered 4, after V lost 0 bases and J lost 3 bases. The CDR3 consists of 15 residues. This CDR3 reads CASSVALGQGYEQYF. CDR3 bases: TGTGCCAGCAGCGTAGCTCTGGGACAGGGCTACGAGCAGTACTTC.

J is TRBJ1-5 and V is TRBV27; 11 nucleotides line up with TRBD1. Losses at the gene ends were 10 bases for V and 0 bases for J; bases not matched to a gene: 11. Germline V gene lookup returns CDR1 MNHEY and CDR2 SMNVEV (reference sequence). The CDR3 has 17 amino acids. CDR3 coding DNA: TGTGCCACCGCCATGGACAGGGGGCCCGCTAGCAATCAGCCCCAGCATTTT. It encodes CATAMDRGPASNQPQHF.

Turning to this clone: At one end, the junction sequence differs from germline, possibly due to a read error. The rearrangement uses TRBV7-3 and TRBJ2-2, with D tentatively TRBD1 (6 bases). The germline V gene encodes CDR1 SGHTA and CDR2 FQGTGA. The CDR3 consists of 15 residues. The CDR3 nucleotides are TGTGCCAGCAGCGCTCACAGGGATAACAACGGGGAGCTGTTTTTT. It encodes CASSAHRDNNGELFF.

This chain joins TRBV21-1 and TRBJ1-1; the table's D call TRBD1 went unverified against the DNA. TRBV21-1 is flagged as a pseudogene. The CDR3 has 12 residues. CDR3 DNA: TGTGCCAGCAGCAAAGATCAGACTGAAGCTTTCTTT. Translating it yields CASSKDQTEAFF.

The chain joins TRBV7-3 to TRBJ2-1; 10 bases line up with TRBD2. Germline CDR1 SGHTA, CDR2 FQGTGA. The V segment lost 6 bases and the J segment 6 bases; nucleotides outside the gene matches: 8. This CDR3 has 15 residues. CDR3 residues: CASSPGTSGTNEQFF. As DNA, the CDR3 is TGTGCCAGCAGTCCCGGCACTAGCGGGACCAATGAGCAGTTCTTC.

This sequence joins TRBV4-3 and TRBJ2-1; D may be TRBD2 (5 bases). The CDR3 is made up of 18 amino acids. Trimming cost V 0 bases and J 0 bases, with 15 bases left between them. CDR1 is LGHNA, CDR2 YSLEER, per germline. The CDR3 DNA reads as TGCGCCAGCAGCCAAGACTCTCCGTGGGAGAGCTCCTACAATGAGCAGTTCTTC. This gives the protein CASSQDSPWESSYNEQFF.

This clone was seen more than once but under ten times. The chain couples TRBV19 to TRBJ1-1; D unresolved. Trimming took off 4 bases at V and 2 bases at J, with 11 bases between the two ends. Germline lookup yields CDR1 LNHDA and CDR2 SQIVND (reference sequence). This CDR3 has 14 amino acids. CDR3 nucleotides: TGTGCCAGTAGTACCCAGAACACAAACACTGAAGCTTTCTTT. It specifies CASSTQNTNTEAFF.

For the CDR3, the DNA is TGTGCCAGCAGAACACCAACAAGCACAGATACGCAGTATTTT. This translates into CASRTPTSTDTQYF. The V gene is TRBV5-6, the J gene TRBJ2-3, with D unclear. The CDR3 spans 14 residues. Trimming cost V 5 bases and J 0 bases, with 10 bases left between them. CDR1 and CDR2 (germline): SGHDT, YYEEEE.

The CDR3 here is CASSLRGLAGLKETQYF. The CDR3 DNA follows: TGTGCCAGCAGTTTAAGAGGACTAGCGGGATTGAAGGAGACCCAGTACTTC. The chain has TRBV28 and TRBJ2-5; 12 bases map to TRBD2. Per the germline V gene, CDR1 is MDHEN and CDR2 is SYDVKM. The V segment lost 2 bases and the J segment 5 bases; nucleotides outside the gene matches: 9. The CDR3 loop spans 17 amino acids.

The V call is TRBV27, the J call TRBJ2-2; TRBD1 matches 8 bases. Trimming took 6 bases from V and 6 from J; bases not matched to a gene: 15. Germline V gives CDR1 MNHEY, CDR2 SMNVEV (reference sequence). The CDR3 consists of 17 residues. CDR3 DNA sequence: TGTGCCAGCAGCCGAAAAGTCCCGGGACAGGTCTCCGGGGAGCTGTTTTTT. Amino acid sequence: CASSRKVPGQVSGELFF.

V is TRBV5-4 and J is TRBJ2-2; a possible D gene is TRBD2 (6 bases). V lost 0 bases to trimming and J lost 3 bases, with 6 bases between them. This CDR3 has 14 residues. Looked up from germline, CDR1 is SGHNT and CDR2 is YYREEE (reference sequence). CDR3 amino acids: CASSLGGDTGELFF. CDR3 DNA sequence: TGTGCCAGCAGCTTGGGGGGGGACACCGGGGAGCTGTTTTTT.

V usage is TRBV27 and J usage is TRBJ1-1, with D unclear. V was pared by 5 bases and J by 1 base, with 14 bases between. In germline, CDR1 is MNHEY, CDR2 SMNVEV (reference sequence). The CDR3 has 15 residues. DNA for the CDR3: TGTGCCAGCAGTCCCCCGGCAGGCTGGAACACTGAAGCTTTCTTT. This gives the protein CASSPPAGWNTEAFF.

The chain recombines TRBV6-5 with TRBJ2-6, with 7 bases that match TRBD2. Germline lookup yields CDR1 MNHEY and CDR2 SVGAGI. The CDR3 consists of 16 residues. V lost 4 bases and J lost 0; bases outside the gene matches: 3. The CDR3 sequence: CASSWEGSSGANVLTF. CDR3 DNA sequence: TGTGCCAGCAGTTGGGAGGGGAGCTCTGGGGCCAACGTCCTGACTTTC.

The rearrangement joins TRBV10-3 to TRBJ2-7, with D possibly being TRBD2 (6 bases). CDR3 length equals 17 residues. Trimming removed 0 bases from V and 2 bases from J, with 17 bases in between. Germline V gives CDR1 ENHRY, CDR2 SYGVKD. The CDR3 spells CAISESAGSEGPYEQYF. The CDR3, as DNA: TGTGCCATCAGTGAGTCAGCGGGTTCCGAGGGCCCCTACGAGCAGTACTTC.

This clone was detected only a few times. This chain links TRBV30 with TRBJ2-7, with a possible D match to TRBD1 (5 bases). The CDR3 has 14 amino acids. V lost 4 bases and J 2 bases, leaving 15 bases between the germline ends. Germline-derived CDR1 and CDR2 are GTSNPN and SVGIG (reference sequence). The CDR3 coding sequence is TGTGCCTGGACAGGGCAGGGCAATACCTACGAGCAGTACTTC. Protein: CAWTGQGNTYEQYF.

The chain links TRBV18 to TRBJ1-1; 8 bases are a match to TRBD1. The germline V gene has CDR1 KGHSH and CDR2 LQKENI. The CDR3 runs 14 residues. V shed 6 bases and J 4 bases; nucleotides not matched to a gene: 7. For the CDR3, the DNA is TGTGCCAGCTCCGACAGGGGATGGGGCACTGAAGCTTTCTTT. It codes for CASSDRGWGTEAFF.

The chain couples TRBV19 to TRBJ2-1; 12 bases fit TRBD2. J lost 8 bases, V lost 3 bases, and 5 bases had no gene match. Germline CDR1 reads LNHDA; CDR2 reads SQIVND (reference sequence). The CDR3 sequence is 15 residues long. This CDR3 reads CASSIGLAGSHEQFF. The CDR3 bases are TGTGCCAGTAGTATCGGACTAGCGGGAAGTCATGAGCAGTTCTTC.

This clone was counted many times. The chain uses TRBV4-3 and TRBJ1-5, with TRBD1 identical over 7 bases. Germline-derived CDR1 and CDR2 are LGHNA and YSLEER. The CDR3 totals 17 residues. The V and J ends lost 4 bases and 6 bases, in that order; junction bases with no gene match: 15. CDR3 DNA sequence: TGCGCCAGCAGCCTCACCTATGACAGGGAAGGGGGTCAGCCCCAGCATTTT. Translation gives CASSLTYDREGGQPQHF.

This chain links TRBV5-6 with TRBJ2-3, with TRBD2 matching 9 bases. V gave up 3 bases and J gave up 4 bases; unmatched junction bases: 3. The length of the CDR3 is 14 residues. The germline gives CDR1 SGHDT, CDR2 YYEEEE. CDR3 sequence reads: CASSSGLAADTQYF. The CDR3, as DNA: TGTGCCAGCAGCTCGGGACTAGCAGCAGATACGCAGTATTTT.

This clone occurred once. This chain links TRBV7-3 with TRBJ2-3; 11 bases are shared with TRBD2. Unmatched junction bases numbered 7, after V lost 5 bases and J lost 3 bases. This CDR3 region has 16 residues. Germline lookup yields CDR1 SGHTA and CDR2 FQGTGA. CDR3 coding DNA: TGTGCCAGCAGCCTTAGCGGGGGGGGCGGTACAGATACGCAGTATTTT. As protein: CASSLSGGGGTDTQYF.

This clone showed up just a few times. The CDR3 DNA reads TGTGCCAGCATTCGCGCACCTCAAGAGACCCAGTACTTC. Amino acids: CASIRAPQETQYF. This chain links TRBV28 with TRBJ2-5; no firm D call. Germline CDR1 is MDHEN and CDR2 is SYDVKM. The CDR3 has 13 amino acids. With 7 bases removed from V and 2 bases from J, the gap between germline ends came to 11 bases.

This clone has more than one count but fewer than ten. This chain links TRBV10-3 with TRBJ1-1; the D is unclear. Germline CDR1 ENHRY, CDR2 SYGVKD. The CDR3 runs to 14 residues. V gave up 10 bases and J gave up 2 bases, with 17 bases separating them. In DNA, the CDR3 is TGTGCCACCGTAGGAGGATCGGGAAACACTGAAGCTTTCTTT. This sequence encodes CATVGGSGNTEAFF.

The rearrangement links TRBV5-6 to TRBJ2-1; weak D call: TRBD1 (5 bases). Germline CDR1 and CDR2: SGHDT and YYEEEE. V was trimmed by 0 bases and J by 7 bases, leaving 5 bases between them. The CDR3 runs 12 residues. The DNA of the CDR3 is TGTGCCAGCAGCTTGGACAGGAATGAGCAGTTCTTC. As protein: CASSLDRNEQFF.